Below are 17 T cell receptor beta chains sequenced from a single sample in a study of spatial heterogeneity in lung cancer. One entry per CDR3 protein results from TCRdb running MiXCR on the 5' RACE reads. Of about 27,000 distinct CDR3 sequences detected, around 7.5% appear once; the ten largest clones hold around 26%. No antigen has been identified for these receptors. The time point denotes: sample taken at primary tumor resection. Study-wide results and caveats: The number of expanded tumor alpha and beta chains correlated with mutation number.

The starting material was lung tumor tissue, obtained at surgery. The receptors come from a male donor with early-stage non-small cell lung cancer.

The gene calls are TRBV3-1 and TRBJ2-3; D gene ambiguous. The length of the CDR3 is 13 residues. V was clipped by 4 bases and J by 5 bases, with 10 bases between them. Per the germline V gene, CDR1 is LGHDT and CDR2 is YNNKEL (reference sequence). In nucleotides, the CDR3 is TGTGCCAGCAGCCTAGGAACCGGAGATACGCAGTATTTT. Protein: CASSLGTGDTQYF.

There are many counts of this clonotype. The V and J genes are TRBV7-6 and TRBJ1-1; D possibly corresponds to TRBD1 (5 bases). Germline V gene data show CDR1 as SGHVS and CDR2 as FNYEAQ. This CDR3 spans 14 amino acids. Trimming took 5 bases from V and 7 from J, leaving 17 bases between them. CDR3 residues: CASSPYREGREAFF. The DNA of the CDR3 is TGTGCCAGCAGCCCCTACCGAGAGGGACGTGAAGCTTTCTTT.

This clonotype was recorded many times. The chain couples TRBV6-2 or TRBV6-3 to TRBJ2-1; no clear D. The CDR3 runs 14 residues. Germline lookup yields CDR1 MNHEY and CDR2 SVGEGT. Trimming shortened V by 6 bases and J by 0 bases, and 9 bases separated the two germline ends. The DNA of the CDR3 is TGTGCCAGCAGCTCTTATGGCTCCTACAATGAGCAGTTCTTC. Protein sequence: CASSSYGSYNEQFF.

Only one count was recorded for this clonotype. The genes are TRBV6-2 or TRBV6-3 and TRBJ1-1; 10 positions agree with TRBD1. CDR1 MNHEY and CDR2 SVGEGT come from the germline V gene. The CDR3 has 15 residues. V trimming: 3 bases; J trimming: 7 bases; junction bases outside the gene matches: 8. CDR3 sequence: CASSYWDRGRHEAFF. Here the CDR3 DNA reads TGTGCCAGCAGTTATTGGGACAGGGGCCGACATGAAGCTTTCTTT.

The chain uses TRBV20-1 and TRBJ2-3, with a weak D call TRBD2 (7 bases). CDR1 and CDR2 from the germline V gene are DFQATT and SNEGSKA (reference sequence). This CDR3 contains 14 residues. Trimming shortened V by 6 bases and J by 2 bases, and 15 bases separated the two germline ends. CDR3 coding DNA: TGCAGTGCCCTTGCTGGGGGGGCCACAGATACGCAGTATTTT. As protein: CSALAGGATDTQYF.

This clonotype was found a few times. The chain carries TRBV2 and TRBJ2-7, with 7 bases lining up with TRBD2. The germline V gene has CDR1 SNHLY and CDR2 FYNNEI. Trimming at V came to 7 bases and at J to 2 bases, leaving 14 bases not matched to a gene. The CDR3 sequence is 16 residues long. This CDR3 is CASTQETGGLPYEQYF. The DNA of the CDR3 is TGTGCCAGCACTCAGGAGACGGGGGGTCTACCCTACGAGCAGTACTTC.

This clonotype was recorded many times. J is TRBJ1-3 and V is TRBV2; 7 bases are a match to TRBD1. CDR3 length: 14 residues. Germline V lookup: CDR1 SNHLY, CDR2 FYNNEI. V lost 5 bases and J lost 4; bases outside the gene matches: 5. The CDR3, as DNA: TGTGCCAGCAGTTCACAGGGGCGCGGAAACACCATATATTTT. Amino acid sequence: CASSSQGRGNTIYF.

This clonotype was counted at least ten times. This chain joins TRBV12-3 or TRBV12-4 and TRBJ1-6; D possibly corresponds to TRBD1 (6 bases). V was trimmed by 2 bases and J by 8 bases, leaving 19 bases between them. This CDR3 region has 17 residues. CDR3 DNA sequence: TGTGCCAGCAGTTTATCAAATCCGACCGGGGGCGATTCACCCCTCCACTTT. Its translation: CASSLSNPTGGDSPLHF.

This clonotype was seen ten or more times. The chain joins TRBV6-5 to TRBJ1-1, with 10 bases identical to TRBD1. Trimming cost V 6 bases and J 12 bases; bases outside gene matches: 10. The germline V gene encodes CDR1 MNHEY and CDR2 SVGAGI. The CDR3 runs to 13 residues. CDR3 coding DNA: TGTGCCAGCAGAAATCCGGGACAGGGGAAATCTTTCTTT. This sequence encodes CASRNPGQGKSFF.

The table lists this clonotype with many counts. This chain connects TRBV3-1 to TRBJ2-1, with 11 bases matching TRBD2. Unmatched junction bases numbered 2, after V lost 0 bases and J lost 4 bases. Per germline, CDR1 LGHDT and CDR2 YNNKEL (reference sequence). This CDR3 region has 16 residues. The CDR3: CASSQDPSGGYNEQFF. CDR3 bases: TGTGCCAGCAGCCAAGATCCTAGCGGGGGGTACAATGAGCAGTTCTTC.

This clonotype was detected ten times or more. The rearrangement uses TRBV14 and TRBJ2-3; TRBD1 matches 8 bases. The CDR3 length is 15 residues. The germline V gene encodes CDR1 SGHDN and CDR2 FVKESK. With 3 bases clipped from V and 4 bases from J, the junction kept 6 bases outside the gene matches. In DNA, the CDR3 is TGTGCCAGCAGCCATGGACAGGGCTTCCCAGATACGCAGTATTTT. Its translation is CASSHGQGFPDTQYF.

This chain links TRBV7-2 with TRBJ1-1; TRBD1 is a possible D gene (6 bases). The germline V gene encodes CDR1 SGHTA and CDR2 FQGNSA. The CDR3 is 12 residues long. Trimming shortened V by 6 bases and J by 9 bases, and 14 bases separated the two germline ends. In nucleotides, the CDR3 is TGTGCCAGCAGTCCAGACAGGCGACAAGCTTTCTTT. Its protein is CASSPDRRQAFF.

A few counts support this clonotype. This chain links TRBV27 with TRBJ1-2; the match to TRBD1 covers 11 bases. CDR1 is MNHEY, CDR2 SMNVEV, per germline (reference sequence). The CDR3 runs to 14 residues. J gave up 8 bases and V 4 bases, and 6 bases lay outside the gene matches. The CDR3 here is CASSSRTGGGGYTF. The CDR3 nucleotides are TGTGCCAGCAGTTCAAGGACAGGGGGCGGAGGCTACACCTTC.

This clonotype was observed a handful of times. The V gene is TRBV5-1, the J gene TRBJ1-5, with a possible D match to TRBD1 (6 bases). The germline V and J ends were trimmed by 7 bases and 4 bases, with 12 bases remaining between them. The CDR3 has 13 amino acids. Per the germline V gene, CDR1 is SGHRS and CDR2 is YFSETQ. CDR3 residues: CASRGGPNQPQHF. CDR3 DNA sequence: TGCGCCAGCCGGGGGGGGCCGAATCAGCCCCAGCATTTT.

This clonotype was counted many times. V usage is TRBV28 and J usage is TRBJ2-3; D perhaps matches TRBD2 (7 bases). Looked up from germline, CDR1 is MDHEN and CDR2 is SYDVKM. V lost 5 bases to trimming and J lost 2 bases, with 8 bases between them. This CDR3 has 13 residues. The DNA for the CDR3 is TGTGCCAGCAGTCGGGGGGCCACAGATACGCAGTATTTT. Translated, it gives CASSRGATDTQYF. Full variable domain (rest looked up from reference TRBV28 and TRBJ2-3): DVKVTQSSRYLVKRTGEKVFLECVQDMDHENMFWYRQDPGLGLRLIYFSYDVKMKEKGDIPEGYSVSREKKERFSLILESASTNQTSMYLCASSRGATDTQYFGPGTRLTVL.

At least ten counts were recorded for this clonotype. The CDR3 nucleotides are TGTGCCAGCAGCTTGTCCGATCGTTATAGCAATCAGCCCCAGCATTTT. Its translation: CASSLSDRYSNQPQHF. This sequence joins TRBV7-2 and TRBJ1-5; no firm D call. The V gene's germline CDR1 is SGHTA and CDR2 FQGNSA. This CDR3 contains 16 residues. V was cut by 3 bases and J by 0 bases, with 12 bases left in between. The variable domain in full, with the rest retrieved from reference TRBV7-2 and TRBJ1-5, is GAGVSQSPSNKVTEKGKDVELRCDPISGHTALYWYRQSLGQGLEFLIYFQGNSAPDKSGLPSDRFSAERTGGSVSTLTIQRTQQEDSAVYLCASSLSDRYSNQPQHFGDGTRLSIL.

This chain connects TRBV18 to TRBJ1-1; D perhaps matches TRBD1 (5 bases). CDR1 is KGHSH and CDR2 is LQKENI in the germline V gene. The CDR3 runs 11 residues. The germline V and J ends were trimmed by 5 bases and 11 bases, with 12 bases remaining between them. CDR3 DNA sequence: TGTGCCAGCTCAGGGGCGGAGTTGGCTTTCTTT. Its protein product is CASSGAELAFF. Drawing the rest from reference TRBV18 and TRBJ1-1, the complete variable domain is NAGVMQNPRHLVRRRGQEARLRCSPMKGHSHVYWYRQLPEEGLKFMVYLQKENIIDESGMPKERFSAEFPKEGPSILRIQQVVRGDSAAYFCASSGAELAFFGQGTRLTVV.